These T cell receptor beta chains were read from a single sample in a study of cytomegalovirus exposure and HLA in healthy donors. The data were produced by immunoSEQ multiplex PCR, yet TCRdb's version contains in-frame clones alone and is incomplete. The sample records tens of thousands of clones, around 74% being singletons. Sequenced input: PBMCs. The source is a young man in good health and CMV-seronegative. Both conserved end residues are part of each CDR3. A D gene is named only where the DNA matches it firmly. Expanded clones get a size class; other rows say once, few or many, or leave the size out.

v_gene	abundance	d_gene	j_gene	CDR3nt	CDR3aa
TRBV5-1	-	TRBD2	TRBJ2-3	TGCGCCAGCAGCCCGTTACTACTAGCGGGGGCCACAGATACGCAGTATTTT	CASSPLLLAGATDTQYF
TRBV6-6	-	-	TRBJ2-7	TGTGCCAGCAGTTTCGAATTCCGGGAGCAGTACTTC	CASSFEFREQYF
TRBV6-1	-	-	TRBJ2-1	TGTGCCAGCCAGAGGGAAACCTACTCCTACAATGAGCAGTTCTTC	CASQRETYSYNEQFF
TRBV5-1	-	-	TRBJ1-5	TGCGCCAGCAGCTTGGGGGGCAACAGTCAGCCCCAGCATTTT	CASSLGGNSQPQHF
TRBV30	few	-	TRBJ1-2	TGTGCCTGGAGTGAGGGAGTAGGGCACTATGGCTACACCTTC	CAWSEGVGHYGYTF
TRBV11-1	-	-	TRBJ1-1	TGTGCCAGCAGCTTGCTAAGGGGAATGAACACTGAAGCTTTCTTT	CASSLLRGMNTEAFF
TRBV19	few	TRBD1	TRBJ1-2	TGTGCCAGTAGTACCGCGGGACAGCTACTAAACTATGGCTACACCTTC	CASSTAGQLLNYGYTF
TRBV15	-	TRBD1	TRBJ2-7	TGTGCCACCAGCAGGGCAGGGGGCACCTACGAGCAGTACTTC	CATSRAGGTYEQYF
TRBV5-6	-	TRBD2	TRBJ2-5	TGTGCCAGCAGCTTGGGAATGCGGGAGCAGTACTTC	CASSLGMREQYF
TRBV4-2	-	TRBD2	TRBJ2-7	TGTGCCAGCAGCCAATCTACGACTAGCCGAACCTACGAGCAGTACTTC	CASSQSTTSRTYEQYF
TRBV5-8	-	-	TRBJ2-5	TGTGCCAGCAGCCTTTTTGCAGCGGGCGGGTCGGAGACCCAGTACTTC	CASSLFAAGGSETQYF
TRBV6-5	few	-	TRBJ1-5	TGTGCCAGCAGTCTCTCAGGGTACAATCAGCCCCAGCATTTT	CASSLSGYNQPQHF
TRBV4-2	few	-	TRBJ2-2	TGTGCCAGCAGCCAAGACGGGACTAACACCGGGGAGCTGTTTTTT	CASSQDGTNTGELFF
TRBV2	-	TRBD1	TRBJ2-7	TGTGCCAGCAGCGGACAGGGGTTCTACGAGCAGTACTTC	CASSGQGFYEQYF
TRBV6-5	few	-	TRBJ2-3	TGTGCCAGCAGTTATGATGCGGGTTCAGATACGCAGTATTTT	CASSYDAGSDTQYF
TRBV6-1	-	TRBD1	TRBJ2-1	TGTGCCAGCAGTGAAACGTCCGACAGGGCCTTCGATGAGCAGTTCTTC	CASSETSDRAFDEQFF
TRBV6-1	-	-	TRBJ1-2	TGTGCCAGCAGTGTGGACTATGCTAACTATGGCTACACCTTC	CASSVDYANYGYTF
TRBV5-1	-	-	TRBJ1-2	TGCGCCAGCAGCTTGGAGGGCAGGGTAGGAGGCTACACCTTC	CASSLEGRVGGYTF
TRBV10-2	few	-	TRBJ2-2	TGCGCCAGCTCGCTGGGGCCCGGGGAGCTGTTTTTT	CASSLGPGELFF
TRBV29-1	-	-	TRBJ1-1	TGCAGCGTTGACCAGGGTTCTGGCACTGAAGCTTTCTTT	CSVDQGSGTEAFF
TRBV5-1	few	-	TRBJ2-1	TGCGCCAGCAGCGTCCGTGGTCGGGTCGATGAGCAGTTCTTC	CASSVRGRVDEQFF
TRBV29-1	-	TRBD1	TRBJ2-7	TGCAGCGCACAGAAGACAGGGAATTCCTACGAGCAGTACTTC	CSAQKTGNSYEQYF
TRBV10-1	-	-	TRBJ2-3	TGCGCCAGCAGTGACCGGAGCACAGATACGCAGTATTTT	CASSDRSTDTQYF
TRBV15	-	-	TRBJ2-4	TGTGCCACCAGCAGAGATACAGCCCTAGCCAAAAACATTCAGTACTTC	CATSRDTALAKNIQYF
TRBV10-3	few	TRBD2	TRBJ2-1	TGTGCCATCCTAGCGGGAGGCCCTCGGGATGAGCAGTTCTTC	CAILAGGPRDEQFF
TRBV29-1	-	-	TRBJ2-1	TGCAGCGTTTGGGCAGGGGCCTCTGCCTACAATGAGCAGTTCTTC	CSVWAGASAYNEQFF
TRBV6-4	-	-	TRBJ1-2	TGTGCCAGCAGCACGGGTGGTGGCTACACCTTC	CASSTGGGYTF
TRBV5-1	-	TRBD1	TRBJ2-4	TGCGCCAGCAGCTTTAAGGGGACAGGGGTGTACATTCAGTACTTC	CASSFKGTGVYIQYF
TRBV30	-	-	TRBJ1-6	TGTGCCTGGAGTGACCAGACAGTTTCACCCCTCCACTTT	CAWSDQTVSPLHF
TRBV7-9	-	-	TRBJ2-7	TGTGCCAGCAGCTTCATCCCCATTGGACAGTCCTACGAGCAGTACTTC	CASSFIPIGQSYEQYF
TRBV7-2	few	TRBD1	TRBJ1-2	TGTGCCAGCAGCTTTCGGGACAGGGTCGTCAATGGCTACACCTTC	CASSFRDRVVNGYTF
TRBV29-1	-	TRBD2	TRBJ2-5	TGCAGCGTGTCCCTACTAGCGAAACAAGAGACCCAGTACTTC	CSVSLLAKQETQYF
TRBV6-1	-	TRBD2	TRBJ2-7	TGTGCCAGCAAGGGACTAGCGGGAGACTACGAGCAGTACTTC	CASKGLAGDYEQYF
TRBV5-1	-	-	TRBJ1-5	TGCGCCAGCGCAAACCCGGGGGGGGAGTCCTATCAGCCCCAGCATTTT	CASANPGGESYQPQHF
TRBV5-1	-	TRBD2	TRBJ2-1	TGCGCCAGCAGCACGGGACTAGCGGGTTACAATGAGCAGTTCTTC	CASSTGLAGYNEQFF
TRBV4-1	-	TRBD2	TRBJ2-7	TGCGCCAGCAGCCAAAGGACTAGCGGGGACCTCCGCGAGCAGTACTTC	CASSQRTSGDLREQYF
TRBV29-1	-	-	TRBJ1-2	TGCAGCGTTGAAGCGTTTATGGTACAGGGAGCTAACTATGGCTACACCTTC	CSVEAFMVQGANYGYTF
TRBV7-8	-	-	TRBJ1-5	TGTGCCAGCAGCCGGTCGGAGTTCCTCAACAATCAGCCCCAGCATTTT	CASSRSEFLNNQPQHF
TRBV13	-	TRBD1	TRBJ1-1	TGTGCCAGCAGCTTATTGAACAGGGGGAACACTGAAGCTTTCTTT	CASSLLNRGNTEAFF
TRBV5-4	-	-	TRBJ1-1	TGTGCCAGCAGCGTTGGACAGAAGAACACTGAAGCTTTCTTT	CASSVGQKNTEAFF
TRBV7-8	-	-	TRBJ2-3	TGTGCCAGCAGCCCTCCGTCGGTCGATACGCAGTATTTT	CASSPPSVDTQYF
TRBV5-4	-	TRBD1	TRBJ2-5	TGTGCCAGCAGCCCCCCGGGACAGGGTAGTCGAGAGACCCAGTACTTC	CASSPPGQGSRETQYF
TRBV6-5	-	TRBD1	TRBJ2-6	TGTGCCAGCAGTTATCAGGGGGACGGGGCCAACGTCCTGACTTTC	CASSYQGDGANVLTF